A single sample is the source of the 3 T cell receptor beta chains below, sequenced in a study of T cells in Graves' hyperthyroidism and ophthalmopathy. There were TCR beta CDR3 regions amplified from RNA transcripts. Carried out on the TCR CDR3, a first-round RT-PCR used the HTBI primer set. TCRdb recomputed calls from the multiplex PCR reads with MiXCR, one row per CDR3 protein. The sample has some 740,000 distinct CDR3 sequences, 12% to 15% seen once. Sequencing was carried out using blood. These receptors were obtained from a woman between 18 and 30 years old with Graves' hyperthyroidism.

This clonotype was detected ten times or more. This chain links TRBV20-1 with TRBJ2-7; 7 bases line up with TRBD2. Per germline, CDR1 DFQATT and CDR2 SNEGSKA (reference sequence). CDR3 length: 16 residues. The J segment lost 5 bases and the V segment lost 4 bases, leaving 17 bases of the junction unmatched. The CDR3 nucleotides read TGCAGTGCTAAAGGACTAGTGACTCTTGAGAGGCACGAGCAGTACTTC. Its protein product is CSAKGLVTLERHEQYF.

This clonotype has at least ten counts. The chain has TRBV30 and TRBJ1-1; 7 bases are shared with TRBD1. V was clipped by 4 bases and J by 6 bases; unmatched bases: 11. Germline V gene sequence: CDR1 GTSNPN, CDR2 SVGIG (reference sequence). This CDR3 spans 14 amino acids. CDR3 in amino acids: CAWTETGRNAEAFF. The CDR3 coding sequence is TGTGCCTGGACCGAGACAGGGCGTAACGCTGAAGCTTTCTTT.

This clonotype was recorded at least ten times. V gene TRBV7-9 combines with J gene TRBJ2-3; D is uncertain. The V end lost 6 bases, the J end lost 7 bases, and 5 bases lay between the germline ends. Germline V lookup: CDR1 SEHNR, CDR2 FQNEAQ (reference sequence). The CDR3 loop spans 10 amino acids. The CDR3 sequence: CASSYNTQYF. The CDR3 DNA reads as TGTGCCAGCAGTTACAATACGCAGTATTTT.